This T cell receptor beta chain is drawn from a study of response to subunit inactivated influenza vaccine. The V end lost 0 bases, the J end lost 5 bases, and 9 bases lay between the germline ends. The V gene's germline CDR1 is DFQATT and CDR2 SNEGSKA (reference sequence). This CDR3 comprises 13 residues. This clonotype was counted only a few times. What it binds is unknown. TCRdb re-derived calls from the RT-PCR reads in MiXCR, one entry per CDR3 protein. The sample holds about 700,000 distinct CDR3 sequences, around 13% seen once. Notes on the study in general: Only a handful of new T cells, the authors suggested, are recruited with each seasonal influenza vaccination.

This clonotype originated in a man aged 50-59 years who received an inactivated influenza vaccine. V usage is TRBV20-1 and J usage is TRBJ2-3; possible D gene TRBD1, 6 bases. Sequences were derived from PBMCs from blood, sampled 14 to 15 days before vaccination. This CDR3 is CSARDTGRDTQYF. CDR3 sequence (DNA): TGCAGTGCTAGAGATACAGGGAGAGATACGCAGTATTTT.